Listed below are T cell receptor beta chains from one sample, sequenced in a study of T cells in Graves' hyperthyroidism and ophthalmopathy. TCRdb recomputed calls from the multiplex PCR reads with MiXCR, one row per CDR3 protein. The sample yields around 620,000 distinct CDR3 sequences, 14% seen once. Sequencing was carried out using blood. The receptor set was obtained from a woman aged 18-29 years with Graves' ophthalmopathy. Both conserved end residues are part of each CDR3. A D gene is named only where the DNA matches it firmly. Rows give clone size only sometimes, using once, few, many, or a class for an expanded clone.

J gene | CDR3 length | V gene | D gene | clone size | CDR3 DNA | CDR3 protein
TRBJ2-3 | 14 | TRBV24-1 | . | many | TGTGCCACCCGATCCCGCCAGGCCACAGATACGCAGTATTTT | CATRSRQATDTQYF
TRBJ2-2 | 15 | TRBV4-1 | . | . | TGCACCAGCAGCCAAGTTGCCAGGGTCAATAGGGAGCTGTTTTTT | CTSSQVARVNRELFF
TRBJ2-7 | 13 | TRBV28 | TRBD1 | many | TGTGCCAGCACCATAGACAGGGTATACGAGCAGTACTTC | CASTIDRVYEQYF
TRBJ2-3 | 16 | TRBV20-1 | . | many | TGCAGTGCTAGAGAGGGCGGGCCCACGTACACAGATACGCAGTATTTT | CSAREGGPTYTDTQYF
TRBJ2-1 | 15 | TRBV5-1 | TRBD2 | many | TGCGCCAGCAGCTTGTATGCTAGCGGGAGGAATGAGCAGTTCTTC | CASSLYASGRNEQFF
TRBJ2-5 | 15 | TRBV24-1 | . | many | TGTGCCACCAGTGATGCCGGGACGACTTCAGGGACCCAGTACTTC | CATSDAGTTSGTQYF
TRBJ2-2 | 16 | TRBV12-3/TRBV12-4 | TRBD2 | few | TGTGCCAGCAGTAAACCTAGCGGGAGGGCCACCGGGGAGCTGTTTTTT | CASSKPSGRATGELFF
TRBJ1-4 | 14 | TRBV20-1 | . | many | TGCAGTGCTAGAGAAGACACAACTAATGAAAAACTGTTTTTT | CSAREDTTNEKLFF
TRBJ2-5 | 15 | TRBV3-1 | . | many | TGTGCCAGCAGCATGAACAAAGGCCATTGGGAGACCCAGTACTTC | CASSMNKGHWETQYF
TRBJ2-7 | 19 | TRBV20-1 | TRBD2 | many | TGCAGTGCTAGCCCTGAAGAAGTACTAGCGGGAGGTTTACCCTACGAGCAGTACTTC | CSASPEEVLAGGLPYEQYF
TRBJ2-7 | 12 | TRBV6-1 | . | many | TGTGCCAGCAGTGAAGGGTTTTACGAGCAGTACTTC | CASSEGFYEQYF
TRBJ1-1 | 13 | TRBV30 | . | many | TGTGCCTGGAGTGAGGTGGGGAACACTGAAGCTTTCTTT | CAWSEVGNTEAFF
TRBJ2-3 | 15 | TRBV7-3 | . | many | TGTGCCAGCAGCCCTCCGGGTCTTTCCACAGATACGCAGTATTTT | CASSPPGLSTDTQYF